The 16 T cell receptor beta chains below were found in one sample sequenced in a study of regulatory T cells in long-lasting Graves disease. Arm-PCR of CDR3 regions and iRepertoire HTBI primers were the basis on which TCR beta libraries were built. One entry per CDR3 protein results from TCRdb running MiXCR on the multiplex PCR reads. The table includes about 290,000 distinct CDR3 sequences, 22% detected once. The time point is: persistent/refractory GD, antithyroid drugs over 5 years with positive TRAb. With RNA extracted from PBMCs as input, the TCR library was made. Sequencing used peripheral blood mononuclear cells (PBMCs), obtained when the disease was refractory, from a patient treated with antithyroid drugs. These receptors were collected from a female donor with Graves disease.

This clonotype showed up just a few times. The chain uses TRBV20-1 and TRBJ1-5; D remains unclear. V lost 3 bases, J lost 4 bases, and 16 bases lay in between. The germline V gene encodes CDR1 DFQATT and CDR2 SNEGSKA (reference sequence). CDR3 size: 15 residues. For the CDR3, the DNA is TGCAGTGCTAGTGTTGATCCCTCCCCTAATCAGCCCCAGCATTTT. Translated, it gives CSASVDPSPNQPQHF.

The rearrangement uses TRBV19 and TRBJ2-5; 7 bases are a match to TRBD2. The V gene's germline CDR1 is LNHDA and CDR2 SQIVND (reference sequence). V shed 5 bases, J shed 5 bases, and the junction held 8 bases outside the gene matches. CDR3 length equals 14 residues. The CDR3 DNA is TGTGCCAGTAGTGTCGGGGGAGCGGGGGAGACCCAGTACTTC. Its protein is CASSVGGAGETQYF.

The chain couples TRBV7-2 to TRBJ2-3, with 9 bases identical to TRBD2. J lost 5 bases, V lost 1 base, and 4 bases had no gene match. The CDR3 contains 15 residues. The germline gives CDR1 SGHTA, CDR2 FQGNSA. The CDR3 sequence is CASSLGVAGVDTQYF. The CDR3 bases are TGTGCCAGCAGCTTAGGTGTAGCGGGAGTAGATACGCAGTATTTT.

CDR3: CASRDGYTEAFF. The CDR3 coding sequence is TGTGCCAGCAGGGACGGATACACTGAAGCTTTCTTT. This chain joins TRBV27 and TRBJ1-1; D is ambiguous. Deletions cut 6 bases from V and 3 bases from J, with 8 bases between. Germline V gene lookup returns CDR1 MNHEY and CDR2 SMNVEV (reference sequence). The CDR3 has 12 residues.

This clonotype was seen a handful of times. The CDR3 sequence is CASSDRPSSYEQYF. In DNA, the CDR3 is TGTGCCAGCAGCGACAGGCCCTCCTCCTACGAGCAGTACTTC. This sequence joins TRBV6-1 and TRBJ2-7; a weak D match, TRBD1 (6 bases). The V end was cut by 6 bases, the J end by 0 bases, with 12 bases between. This CDR3 has 14 residues. Germline values: CDR1 MNHNS, CDR2 SASEGT.

There are many counts of this clonotype. The chain couples TRBV16 to TRBJ1-2; D is uncertain. V lost 0 bases and J 4 bases, leaving 3 bases between the germline ends. This CDR3 is built from 12 residues. Germline V gene lookup returns CDR1 KGHSY and CDR2 FQNENV. CDR3 sequence reads: CASSQSAYGYTF. CDR3 in DNA: TGTGCCAGCAGCCAATCTGCCTATGGCTACACCTTC.

The chain employs TRBV3-1 and TRBJ1-6; D gene unclear. The V gene's germline CDR1 is LGHDT and CDR2 YNNKEL (reference sequence). There are 14 residues in the CDR3. Trimming left V 0 bases short and J 9 bases short, with 9 bases between. The CDR3 DNA reads TGTGCCAGCAGCCAAGATTTTGGCGCTTCACCCCTCCACTTT. Residues: CASSQDFGASPLHF.

This clonotype was counted a single time. The chain uses TRBV6-1 and TRBJ2-1; D unclear. With 7 bases removed from V and 0 bases from J, the gap between germline ends came to 16 bases. From germline, CDR1 is MNHNS and CDR2 SASEGT. The CDR3 spans 16 residues. CDR3: CASKISVMNSYNEQFF. The CDR3, as DNA: TGTGCCAGCAAAATATCGGTTATGAACTCCTACAATGAGCAGTTCTTC.

V and J are TRBV27 and TRBJ1-5; TRBD1 matches at 8 bases. CDR1 MNHEY and CDR2 SMNVEV come from the germline V gene (reference sequence). V dropped 8 bases and J dropped 3; count of bases not matched to a gene: 9. There are 15 residues in the CDR3. Written as DNA, the CDR3 is TGTGCCAGCGCAACCCGGACAGGGCCCAATCAGCCCCAGCATTTT. It is translated as CASATRTGPNQPQHF.

This clonotype was counted between two and nine times. The chain couples TRBV9 to TRBJ2-4; maybe TRBD2 (5 bases). The CDR3 runs 13 residues. The V gene lost 4 bases and the J gene lost 8 bases, with 13 bases spanning the gap. Germline values: CDR1 SGDLS, CDR2 YYNGEE. CDR3 bases: TGTGCCAGCAGCCCGGACTCGGGGTACATTCAGTACTTC. It specifies CASSPDSGYIQYF.

This clonotype has a handful of counts. The chain is built from TRBV7-9 and TRBJ2-2, with no clear D. From germline, CDR1 is SEHNR and CDR2 FQNEAQ (reference sequence). V lost 3 bases, J lost 2 bases, and 7 bases lay in between. The CDR3 length is 14 residues. CDR3 region: CASSFFGNTGELFF. In DNA form, the CDR3 reads TGTGCCAGCAGCTTCTTCGGAAACACCGGGGAGCTGTTTTTT.

The chain has TRBV10-2 and TRBJ2-1; D is undetermined. The germline CDR1 and CDR2 sequences are WSHSY and SAAADI. CDR3 length: 14 residues. V was clipped by 0 bases and J by 9 bases, with 12 bases between them. CDR3 sequence: CASSESSSVSEQFF. In DNA, the CDR3 is TGCGCCAGCAGTGAGTCCTCGTCCGTGAGTGAGCAGTTCTTC.

J is TRBJ1-5 and V is TRBV19, with TRBD1 as a possible D gene (5 bases). Germline loops: CDR1 LNHDA, CDR2 SQIVND (reference sequence). The CDR3 is made up of 15 amino acids. V was shortened by 4 bases and J by 2 bases, with 12 bases between the two germline ends. CDR3 sequence (DNA): TGTGCCAGTAGTACCGGGGGTGGGGGCAATCAGCCCCAGCATTTT. Its translation is CASSTGGGGNQPQHF.

This chain connects TRBV6-1 to TRBJ2-6; 10 bases fit TRBD1. CDR3 length equals 19 residues. Germline V gene lookup returns CDR1 MNHNS and CDR2 SASEGT. J lost 2 bases, V lost 10 bases, and 17 bases had no gene match. CDR3 protein: CAIPLIPGQGTPGANVLTF. For the CDR3, the DNA is TGTGCCATTCCCCTAATCCCGGGACAGGGGACCCCTGGGGCCAACGTCCTGACTTTC.

The chain carries TRBV7-9 and TRBJ1-2, with D perhaps TRBD1 (6 bases). The CDR3 runs 15 residues. Germline CDR1 is SEHNR and CDR2 is FQNEAQ (reference sequence). Trimming shortened V by 4 bases and J by 4 bases, and 16 bases separated the two germline ends. This chain's CDR3 is CASSSQEGGGYGYTF. The CDR3 DNA sequence: TGTGCCAGCAGCTCCCAGGAGGGGGGCGGCTATGGCTACACCTTC.

Here the CDR3 DNA reads TGTGCCATCAGTGAGTCCCGGGACACCCAAGAGACCCAGTACTTC. It specifies CAISESRDTQETQYF. The rearrangement links TRBV10-3 to TRBJ2-5; possible D gene TRBD1, 6 bases. Germline V gene lookup returns CDR1 ENHRY and CDR2 SYGVKD. V was cut by 0 bases and J by 1 base, with 9 bases left in between. CDR3 length equals 15 residues.